What follows describes a single TCR beta chain. The primer mix had 60 Vbeta and 13 Jbeta primers. The authors' processing: The count from a later analysis was 65 million to 90 million unique TCR beta chains, 9 million to 12 million of them shared. TCRdb's table, derived via immunoSEQ multiplex PCR, lists solely in-frame clones and lacks some. D and trimming come from the DNA, and the V and J calls and clone size come from that table. The table lists roughly 150,000 clones, around 78% of them singletons, with 1.5% to 1.9% in the top ten. Donors sampled were nominally healthy, though unrecorded immune exposures were likely. This entry comes from a study of cytomegalovirus exposure and HLA in healthy donors. Sequenced: PBMCs. This clonotype originated in a middle-aged man in good health and CMV-seronegative.

In DNA form, the CDR3 reads TGTGCCAGCTGGTTCGGAGGGGGCTTTAATAGGAACACTGAAGCTTTCTTT. As protein: CASWFGGGFNRNTEAFF. The chain joins TRBV28 to TRBJ1-1, with TRBD1 matching 7 bases. The trim removed 8 bases at V and 1 base at J, leaving 16 bases unmatched. CDR3 length: 17 amino acids. Germline assignment: CDR1 MDHEN and CDR2 SYDVKM.